This entry lists 6 T cell receptor beta chains sequenced from one sample in a study of cytomegalovirus exposure and HLA in healthy donors. PCR primers comprised 60 Vbeta and 13 Jbeta primers. Generated by immunoSEQ multiplex PCR, the TCRdb table keeps only in-frame clones and is missing some. This repertoire shows 100,000 or so clones, around 84% found once; its top ten account for roughly 2%. The sequencing sample was made of PBMCs. The origin of the receptors is a man between 18 and 29 years old in good health and CMV-seronegative.

This clone has just a few counts. This chain joins TRBV5-6 and TRBJ2-7; no clear D gene. Germline CDR1 SGHDT, CDR2 YYEEEE. This CDR3 region has 14 residues. V was shortened by 0 bases and J by 3 bases, with 10 bases between the two germline ends. The CDR3: CASSLGFHSYEQYF. The CDR3, as DNA: TGTGCCAGCAGCTTGGGTTTTCACAGCTACGAGCAGTACTTC.

The chain has TRBV4-1 and TRBJ2-7, with a weak D call TRBD1 (6 bases). CDR1 is MGHRA, CDR2 YSYEKL, per germline. The V gene lost 1 base and the J gene lost 1 base, with 8 bases spanning the gap. The CDR3 consists of 14 residues. The CDR3 bases are TGCGCCAGCAGCCAAGTTACAGGGTCCTACGAGCAGTACTTC. This gives the protein CASSQVTGSYEQYF.

V usage is TRBV18 and J usage is TRBJ1-5, with D possibly being TRBD1 (5 bases). The V end was cut by 1 base, the J end by 2 bases, with 9 bases between. CDR1 is KGHSH, CDR2 LQKENI, per germline. CDR3 length: 15 residues. CDR3 residues: CASSPRGDGNQPQHF. CDR3 DNA sequence: TGTGCCAGCTCACCACGGGGGGACGGCAATCAGCCCCAGCATTTT.

The J gene is TRBJ1-1, the V gene TRBV19, with a possible D match to TRBD1 (5 bases). Germline CDR1 is LNHDA and CDR2 is SQIVND (reference sequence). The CDR3 is 14 amino acids. V lost 7 bases and J lost 0, with 12 bases in between. CDR3 sequence (DNA): TGTGCCAGTACTGACAGACCTATGAACACTGAAGCTTTCTTT. It codes for CASTDRPMNTEAFF.

This clone was recorded once. The chain uses TRBV5-4 and TRBJ2-1; D possibly corresponds to TRBD2 (6 bases). Looked up from germline, CDR1 is SGHNT and CDR2 is YYREEE (reference sequence). The CDR3 contains 12 residues. V lost 3 bases and J lost 8, with 9 bases in between. The CDR3 loop reads CASSSGGDEQFF. For the CDR3, the DNA is TGTGCCAGCAGCTCCGGGGGAGATGAGCAGTTCTTC.

The DNA of the CDR3 is TGTGCCAGCAGTTGGACTAGCGGCACCTACGAGCAGTACTTC. Translating gives CASSWTSGTYEQYF. The rearrangement joins TRBV2 to TRBJ2-7, with TRBD2 matching over 10 bases. Germline values: CDR1 SNHLY, CDR2 FYNNEI. This CDR3 comprises 14 residues. J gave up 2 bases and V 5 bases, and 3 bases lay outside the gene matches.